This TCR beta chain was sequenced in a study of blood T cell repertoires in COVID-19. The data were produced by immunoSEQ multiplex PCR, yet TCRdb's version contains in-frame clones alone and is incomplete. This sample has some 350,000 clones, with 80% to 90% found just once. The CDR3 is made up of 20 amino acids. CDR1 and CDR2 from the germline V gene are LGHNT and FRNRAP. With 2 bases clipped from V and 6 bases from J, the junction kept 21 bases outside the gene matches. The sequenced sample consisted of PBMCs or T cells enriched from blood (not recorded which). The clonotype was recovered from a young man who had recovered from COVID-19. The rearrangement joins TRBV12-5 to TRBJ1-4; 7 bases agree with TRBD1. The CDR3 DNA reads TGTGCTAGTGGTTTGATAAACAGAGCCCCCCACAGGGGCCGGGATGAAAAACTGTTTTTT. This translates into CASGLINRAPHRGRDEKLFF.